The present entry profiles one TCR beta chain with its context. Here immunoSEQ multiplex PCR was the method, and the copy in TCRdb shows in-frame clones only, minus some. The sample consists of roughly 8,400 clones, 70% to 80% of them appearing once. The data were obtained in a study of early stage breast cancer tumors. With V trimmed by 5 bases and J by 5 bases, 8 bases remained unmatched. Germline loops: CDR1 SEHNR, CDR2 FQNEAQ (reference sequence). CDR3 length: 15 residues. Specimen: normal breast tissue next to the tumor. This receptor was obtained from a person aged 55 to 75 with breast cancer. This chain connects TRBV7-9 to TRBJ1-4; 7 nucleotides match TRBD1. The CDR3 sequence: CASSEGTASNEKLFF. As DNA, the CDR3 is TGTGCCAGCAGCGAGGGGACAGCTTCGAATGAAAAACTGTTTTTT.